One and the same sample provided the 29 T cell receptor beta chains below, sequenced in a study of control samples from healthy donors and cancer patients. Method: immunoSEQ multiplex PCR; TCRdb's copy keeps in-frame clones and lacks some. The sample lists around 120,000 clones; 88% were seen once. Input material: blood. These receptors originate from an older woman in good health.

The J gene is TRBJ2-7, the V gene TRBV5-4; tentative D call: TRBD2 (8 bases). CDR3 size: 16 residues. V lost 4 bases to trimming and J lost 7 bases, with 24 bases between them. Germline V lookup: CDR1 SGHNT, CDR2 YYREEE (reference sequence). CDR3 in amino acids: CASSPGGPQGFIEQYF. The CDR3 bases are TGTGCCAGCAGCCCGGGAGGGCCACAGGGGTTTATAGAGCAGTACTTC.

The chain is built from TRBV6-5 and TRBJ2-2; a possible D gene is TRBD1 (6 bases). CDR1 is MNHEY, CDR2 SVGAGI, per germline. V lost 6 bases to trimming and J lost 6 bases, with 14 bases between them. The CDR3 runs 14 residues. The CDR3 DNA follows: TGTGCCAGCAGGGTAGAACAGGGAGCCGGGGAGCTGTTTTTT. Translation: CASRVEQGAGELFF.

The DNA of the CDR3 is TGTGCCAGCAGTTACTTATCGGGGGGAAGAAATGAAAAACTGTTTTTT. It translates to CASSYLSGGRNEKLFF. The gene calls are TRBV6-6 and TRBJ1-4, with a possible D match to TRBD1 (5 bases). The V gene's germline CDR1 is MNHNY and CDR2 SVGAGI (reference sequence). Trimming pared 1 base from V and 5 bases from J, leaving 14 bases between. This CDR3 spans 16 amino acids.

The chain links TRBV27 to TRBJ1-1, with 7 bases matching TRBD1. The trim removed 5 bases at V and 6 bases at J, leaving 12 bases unmatched. The CDR3 covers 15 residues. From germline, CDR1 is MNHEY and CDR2 SMNVEV (reference sequence). CDR3: CASSPWDSIGAEAFF. CDR3 coding DNA: TGTGCCAGCAGTCCCTGGGACAGCATTGGAGCTGAAGCTTTCTTT.

The chain uses TRBV9 and TRBJ2-7; D may match TRBD1 or TRBD2 (5 bases each). Trimming took off 0 bases at V and 4 bases at J, with 11 bases between the two ends. The CDR3 has 14 residues. Germline-derived CDR1 and CDR2 are SGDLS and YYNGEE. CDR3 coding DNA: TGTGCCAGCAGCGTAGGGGCAGGGACGTACGAGCAGTACTTC. Translating gives CASSVGAGTYEQYF.

The chain joins TRBV6-5 to TRBJ1-2; 7 bases align to TRBD1. This CDR3 has 14 amino acids. V lost 7 bases, J lost 4 bases, and 9 bases stayed unmatched. Germline CDR1 and CDR2: MNHEY and SVGAGI. The CDR3 bases are TGTGCCAGCAACTCTCAGGGGGGGATCTATGGCTACACCTTC. It translates to CASNSQGGIYGYTF.

The chain uses TRBV6-1 and TRBJ2-7; D not certain. Germline loops: CDR1 MNHNS, CDR2 SASEGT. The CDR3 is 12 residues long. With 1 base removed from V and 9 bases from J, the gap between germline ends came to 10 bases. The CDR3 DNA follows: TGTGCCAGCAGTGAAGAACCCCCAGGGCAGTACTTC. Encoded protein: CASSEEPPGQYF.

The CDR3 reads CASSLSQGNSPLHF. The CDR3 DNA is TGTGCCAGCAGCCTCTCTCAGGGAAATTCACCCCTCCACTTT. This chain connects TRBV3-1 (or the pseudogene TRBV3-2) to TRBJ1-6, with D possibly matching TRBD1 (5 bases). Deletions cut 4 bases from V and 7 bases from J, with 11 bases between. Germline V gives CDR1 LGHDT, CDR2 YNNKEL (reference sequence). The CDR3 consists of 14 residues.

The chain recombines TRBV23-1 with TRBJ1-1; TRBD1 agrees at 9 bases. TRBV23-1 is placed among ORFs of uncertain function. The CDR3 spans 16 residues. After removal of 1 base from V and 3 bases from J, the junction contained 6 bases not matched to a gene. The CDR3 protein is CASSQYPDRGYTEAFF. The CDR3 DNA is TGCGCCAGCAGTCAATACCCGGACAGGGGTTACACTGAAGCTTTCTTT.

The CDR3: CASSPWGQHNEQFF. CDR3 DNA sequence: TGTGCCAGCAGCCCCTGGGGGCAGCACAATGAGCAGTTCTTC. The V gene is TRBV9, the J gene TRBJ2-1, with a tentative D call TRBD1 (6 bases). Germline CDR1 SGDLS, CDR2 YYNGEE. This CDR3 contains 14 residues. Trimming stripped 4 bases from V and 5 bases from J, with 13 bases between.

In its sample, this clone was seen a few times. This chain connects TRBV10-2 to TRBJ2-1; 8 bases agree with TRBD1. Germline values: CDR1 WSHSY, CDR2 SAAADI. Unmatched junction bases numbered 14, after V lost 4 bases and J lost 15 bases. CDR3 length: 14 amino acids. The CDR3 here is CASSGSGTGKESFF. The DNA of the CDR3 is TGCGCCAGCAGTGGTTCCGGGACAGGAAAGGAATCGTTCTTC.

The chain couples TRBV9 to TRBJ1-3, with 9 bases that match TRBD1. CDR1 and CDR2 from the germline V gene are SGDLS and YYNGEE. The CDR3 consists of 15 residues. The J segment lost 1 base and the V segment lost 4 bases, leaving 3 bases of the junction unmatched. This CDR3 reads CASSTGQGSGNTIYF. In DNA, the CDR3 is TGTGCCAGCAGCACAGGACAGGGGTCTGGAAACACCATATATTTT.

This chain connects TRBV4-1 to TRBJ2-1, with D tentatively TRBD2 (6 bases). V lost 0 bases and J lost 5, with 8 bases in between. This CDR3 spans 14 amino acids. Germline-derived CDR1 and CDR2 are MGHRA and YSYEKL. The CDR3 DNA sequence: TGCGCCAGCAGCCAAGAGGCTAGCGACAATGAGCAGTTCTTC. Amino acids: CASSQEASDNEQFF.

V usage is TRBV5-1 and J usage is TRBJ1-2; TRBD1 matches at 8 bases. With V trimmed by 4 bases and J by 2 bases, 7 bases remained unmatched. This CDR3 region has 15 residues. Germline CDR1 reads SGHRS; CDR2 reads YFSETQ. For the CDR3, the DNA is TGCGCCAGCAGCCCTGAGACAGGGGCGAACTATGGCTACACCTTC. Translation gives CASSPETGANYGYTF.

The J gene is TRBJ2-1, the V gene TRBV5-1; TRBD2 agrees at 8 bases. Losses at the gene ends were 1 base for V and 9 bases for J; bases not matched to a gene: 9. The CDR3 length is 15 residues. Germline CDR1 is SGHRS and CDR2 is YFSETQ. CDR3 residues: CASSLILREGSEQFF. CDR3 in DNA: TGCGCCAGCAGCTTGATCCTACGGGAGGGAAGTGAGCAGTTCTTC.

The rearrangement uses TRBV20-1 and TRBJ2-5; maybe TRBD2 (5 bases). The germline gives CDR1 DFQATT, CDR2 SNEGSKA (reference sequence). Trimming took off 3 bases at V and 2 bases at J, with 10 bases between the two ends. This CDR3 comprises 13 residues. CDR3 region: CSASKRVQETQYF. CDR3 bases: TGCAGTGCTAGTAAGAGGGTTCAAGAGACCCAGTACTTC.

This sequence joins TRBV14 and TRBJ2-5; D perhaps matches TRBD1 (5 bases). Trimming left V 6 bases short and J 3 bases short, with 8 bases between. CDR1 and CDR2 from the germline V gene are SGHDN and FVKESK. The CDR3 is made up of 12 amino acids. In DNA form, the CDR3 reads TGTGCCAGCAGAGGACACAAAGAGACCCAGTACTTC. This codes for CASRGHKETQYF. Complete variable domain (other parts from reference TRBV14 and TRBJ2-5): EAGVTQFPSHSVIEKGQTVTLRCDPISGHDNLYWYRRVMGKEIKFLLHFVKESKQDESGMPNNRFLAERTGGTYSTLKVQPAELEDSGVYFCASRGHKETQYFGPGTRLLVL.

The chain has TRBV9 and TRBJ2-1; TRBD1 matches at 8 bases. The V gene's germline CDR1 is SGDLS and CDR2 YYNGEE. V shed 0 bases, J shed 8 bases, and the junction held 10 bases outside the gene matches. There are 16 residues in the CDR3. The CDR3 bases are TGTGCCAGCAGCGTAGGGGGGTCAGGGGGCCGCTATGAGCAGTTCTTC. Its protein product is CASSVGGSGGRYEQFF.

V usage is TRBV4-1 and J usage is TRBJ1-3; D call uncertain. Germline assignment: CDR1 MGHRA and CDR2 YSYEKL. The CDR3 has 15 amino acids. Trimming took 0 bases from V and 0 from J, leaving 6 bases between them. The CDR3 DNA follows: TGCGCCAGCAGCCAAGAAACAGTCTCTGGAAACACCATATATTTT. This encodes CASSQETVSGNTIYF.

Comments on this clone: The same CDR3 also results from other DNA sequences found in this sample. This chain uses TRBV19 with TRBJ2-7, with 7 bases matching TRBD1. The CDR3 runs 16 residues. V was clipped by 7 bases and J by 2 bases; unmatched bases: 14. Looked up from germline, CDR1 is LNHDA and CDR2 is SQIVND (reference sequence). CDR3 residues: CASIDTYGTEPYEQYF. The CDR3 DNA reads as TGTGCCAGTATCGACACCTACGGGACAGAGCCCTACGAGCAGTACTTC.

The rearrangement links TRBV9 to TRBJ2-2; possibly TRBD1 for D (6 bases). The CDR3 covers 16 residues. Trimming cost V 3 bases and J 3 bases, with 15 bases left between them. CDR1 and CDR2 (germline): SGDLS, YYNGEE. CDR3 protein: CASSGTPGHDTGELFF. The CDR3, as DNA: TGTGCCAGCAGCGGTACTCCGGGACACGACACCGGGGAGCTGTTTTTT.

The chain employs TRBV10-3 and TRBJ1-2, with D possibly being TRBD1 (5 bases). Trimming pared 4 bases from V and 2 bases from J, leaving 23 bases between. There are 18 residues in the CDR3. CDR1 is ENHRY, CDR2 SYGVKD, per germline. The CDR3 DNA sequence: TGTGCCATCAGTGTTCTCGGGGACGGGGCTCGGGCGAACTATGGCTACACCTTC. This encodes CAISVLGDGARANYGYTF.

V usage is TRBV5-1 and J usage is TRBJ2-4; no firm D call. V was trimmed by 4 bases and J by 7 bases, leaving 15 bases between them. CDR1 and CDR2 (germline): SGHRS, YFSETQ. The CDR3 has 14 residues. In DNA, the CDR3 is TGCGCCAGCAGCCCGACCACGGAGAGGAACATTCAGTACTTC. Its translation: CASSPTTERNIQYF. Supplemented by reference TRBV5-1 and TRBJ2-4, the full variable domain reads KAGVTQTPRYLIKTRGQQVTLSCSPISGHRSVSWYQQTPGQGLQFLFEYFSETQRNKGNFPGRFSGRQFSNSRSEMNVSTLELGDSALYLCASSPTTERNIQYFGAGTRLSVL.

Here the CDR3 DNA reads TGTGCCAGCAGGAAGCGGGGGGCCGGGGAGCTGTTTTTT. Translated: CASRKRGAGELFF. The genes are TRBV7-9 and TRBJ2-2; 9 positions match TRBD2. The CDR3 has 13 amino acids. V was clipped by 6 bases and J by 6 bases; unmatched bases: 2. Germline assignment: CDR1 SEHNR and CDR2 FQNEAQ (reference sequence).

The CDR3 spells CASSQEPTNQPQHF. The CDR3 DNA reads TGCGCCAGCAGCCAAGAACCCACGAATCAGCCCCAGCATTTT. The J gene is TRBJ1-5, the V gene TRBV4-1; the D is unclear. Per germline, CDR1 MGHRA and CDR2 YSYEKL. The CDR3 is 14 amino acids. V was trimmed by 0 bases and J by 4 bases, leaving 7 bases between them.

This chain joins TRBV3-1 (or the pseudogene TRBV3-2) and TRBJ2-1, with D possibly being TRBD2 (6 bases). Trimming took off 2 bases at V and 10 bases at J, with 6 bases between the two ends. The germline V gene has CDR1 LGHDT and CDR2 YNNKEL (reference sequence). The length of the CDR3 is 11 residues. The CDR3 DNA reads TGTGCCAGCAGCCAAAGCGGGGAGCAGTTCTTC. This encodes CASSQSGEQFF.

V gene TRBV5-1 combines with J gene TRBJ2-7, with 10 bases matching TRBD1. From germline, CDR1 is SGHRS and CDR2 YFSETQ. The CDR3 length is 15 residues. J lost 5 bases, V lost 4 bases, and 9 bases had no gene match. CDR3 amino acids: CASSAGTGVSHEQYF. The CDR3 coding sequence is TGCGCCAGCAGCGCCGGGACAGGGGTTTCCCACGAGCAGTACTTC.

This chain connects TRBV27 to TRBJ2-7; TRBD1 agrees at 7 bases. V lost 8 bases to trimming and J lost 6 bases; unmatched junction nucleotides: 19. Looked up from germline, CDR1 is MNHEY and CDR2 is SMNVEV (reference sequence). The length of the CDR3 is 16 residues. CDR3 sequence reads: CASAVWIGGPRGEQYF. CDR3 sequence (DNA): TGTGCCAGCGCGGTTTGGATAGGGGGCCCAAGGGGCGAGCAGTACTTC.

The chain uses TRBV7-2 and TRBJ2-1; the match to TRBD1 covers 11 bases. CDR1 SGHTA and CDR2 FQGNSA come from the germline V gene. CDR3 length equals 15 residues. Losses at the gene ends were 5 bases for V and 7 bases for J; bases not matched to a gene: 7. DNA of the CDR3: TGTGCCAGCAGCCAAGGACAGGGGGCAGGGAATGAGCAGTTCTTC. Translated: CASSQGQGAGNEQFF. The complete variable domain, with remaining parts taken from reference TRBV7-2 and TRBJ2-1, reads GAGVSQSPSNKVTEKGKDVELRCDPISGHTALYWYRQSLGQGLEFLIYFQGNSAPDKSGLPSDRFSAERTGGSVSTLTIQRTQQEDSAVYLCASSQGQGAGNEQFFGPGTRLTVL.